This T cell receptor beta chain was sequenced in a study of identical twins. The study, taken as a whole, reports: The study reached conclusions through statistical analysis that was cross-sectional, not following the same donors.

Template switching, a step in the protocol, added a universal primer site, and cDNA carried unique molecular identifiers. TCRdb passed the 5' RACE reads through MiXCR, listing each CDR3 protein once. The data show a few hundred thousand distinct CDR3 sequences, about 12% seen once. Many counts were recorded for this clonotype. What it recognizes is unknown. CDR3 size: 12 residues. V was shortened by 1 base and J by 8 bases, with 6 bases between the two germline ends. The V gene's germline CDR1 is SGHTA and CDR2 FQGNSA. Another study also made use of these data, one on yellow fever vaccine responses in identical twins. From that study: After vaccination, twins' T cell response reportedly seemed partly convergent, partly personalized.

The receptor was isolated from a woman between 18 and 29 years old in good health. Sequenced material: memory (CD45RO+) T cells sorted from blood. This sequence joins TRBV7-2 and TRBJ2-1; D perhaps matches TRBD2 (5 bases). The CDR3 sequence: CASSLVEDEQFF. In DNA form, the CDR3 reads TGTGCCAGCAGCTTAGTGGAGGATGAGCAGTTCTTC.